The source of this T cell receptor beta chain is a study of T cells in Graves' hyperthyroidism and ophthalmopathy. This clonotype has ten or more counts. Template material for amplifying TCR beta CDR3 regions consisted of RNA transcripts. HTBI primers were employed in a first-round RT-PCR of the TCR CDR3. TCRdb ran MiXCR on the multiplex PCR reads and lists one entry per CDR3 protein. The sample records about 400,000 distinct CDR3 sequences, about 16% being singletons. Germline V gives CDR1 MNHNS, CDR2 SASEGT. Germline trimming cut 6 bases from V and 2 bases from J; bases unmatched to any gene: 6. The CDR3 totals 15 residues.

The TCR sequence derives from a woman between 55 and 75 years old with Graves' ophthalmopathy. The V call is TRBV6-1, the J call TRBJ2-3, with 9 positions matching TRBD2. Sequencing was performed on blood. CDR3 nucleotide sequence: TGTGCCAGCAGACCGGGACTAGCCCCCACAGATACGCAGTATTTT. As protein: CASRPGLAPTDTQYF.